This T cell receptor (beta chain) derives from a study of shared clonotypes between healthy human individuals. This CDR3 is 11 amino acids long. Germline V gives CDR1 KGHSH, CDR2 LQKENI. V lost 3 bases, J lost 6 bases, and 3 bases lay in between. Data came from immunoSEQ multiplex PCR; TCRdb stores just in-frame clones and leaves some out. Of hundreds of thousands of clones listed, more than 70% were seen once; the top ten hold roughly 1.8%. The sample was memory CD4+ T cells sorted from blood. Described subset: CD45RA-negative fraction. The source is a young woman in good health. This chain links TRBV18 with TRBJ2-1; D remains unclear. The CDR3 protein is CASSPTNEQFF. In nucleotides, the CDR3 is TGTGCCAGCTCACCGACCAATGAGCAGTTCTTC.